Listed here is a single T cell receptor beta chain. This record comes from a study of cytomegalovirus exposure and HLA in healthy donors. Study information: Sequencing of about 200 million T cells in an earlier analysis found 90 million to 120 million unique TCR beta sequences.

Trimming removed 0 bases at V and 0 bases at J, with 14 bases between. CDR1 and CDR2 from the germline V gene are LNHDA and SQIVND (reference sequence). This CDR3 comprises 17 residues. In the PCR, 60 Vbeta and 13 Jbeta primers were used. Clones were read by immunoSEQ multiplex PCR, and TCRdb kept only the in-frame ones, dropping some. The profile shows more than 95,000 clones, roughly 9.1% of them singletons. Sequencing was performed on PBMCs. The chain has TRBV19 and TRBJ1-1; D ambiguous. The source of this sequence is a man aged 35 to 55 in good health and CMV-seropositive. This CDR3 reads CASSIDPRRIMNTEAFF. CDR3 bases: TGTGCCAGTAGTATAGATCCGCGGCGCATCATGAACACTGAAGCTTTCTTT.